These 10 T cell receptor beta chains originate from one sample sequenced in a study of shared T cell receptors in the human thymus. Measured with immunoSEQ multiplex PCR; TCRdb has only the in-frame clones, and not every one. The sample yields some 700,000 clones, around 87% seen once. The sample was also reused in another study, on human thymus T cells.

The sequenced sample consisted of thymocytes. The receptors stem from a boy younger than two with a congenital heart defect.

V and J are TRBV4-1 and TRBJ2-1; the match to TRBD2 covers 10 bases. The length of the CDR3 is 15 residues. Losses at the gene ends were 1 base for V and 6 bases for J; bases not matched to a gene: 3. Germline V CDR1 and CDR2: MGHRA, YSYEKL. CDR3 sequence reads: CASSQGTSGFNEQFF. The CDR3 nucleotides read TGCGCCAGCAGCCAAGGGACTAGCGGCTTCAATGAGCAGTTCTTC.

This chain joins TRBV7-2 and TRBJ2-5; TRBD2 agrees at 7 bases. The V gene's germline CDR1 is SGHTA and CDR2 FQGNSA. The trim removed 5 bases at V and 1 base at J, leaving 19 bases unmatched. The CDR3 totals 19 residues. This CDR3 reads CASSPLCREWEGFQETQYF. As DNA, the CDR3 is TGTGCCAGCAGCCCCCTTTGTCGTGAGTGGGAGGGGTTCCAAGAGACCCAGTACTTC.

The rearrangement links TRBV27 to TRBJ2-3; D is unresolved. Germline assignment: CDR1 MNHEY and CDR2 SMNVEV (reference sequence). Trimming took off 6 bases at V and 6 bases at J, with 13 bases between the two ends. This CDR3 region has 13 residues. The CDR3 bases are TGTGCCAGCAGCTTTTATGAGTTGGATACGCAGTATTTT. The encoded protein is CASSFYELDTQYF.

The chain employs TRBV27 and TRBJ2-7, with D tentatively TRBD1 (5 bases). Germline CDR1 and CDR2: MNHEY and SMNVEV (reference sequence). The CDR3 spans 11 residues. Trimming removed 6 bases at V and 3 bases at J, with 6 bases between. The CDR3 spells CASRTVYEQYF. The CDR3 DNA sequence: TGTGCCAGCAGGACAGTCTACGAGCAGTACTTC.

The rearrangement links TRBV7-9 to TRBJ2-6; no firm D call. Per germline, CDR1 SEHNR and CDR2 FQNEAQ (reference sequence). V gave up 3 bases and J gave up 0 bases, with 6 bases separating them. The CDR3 is 15 amino acids. CDR3 in amino acids: CASSFSSSGANVLTF. The CDR3 DNA sequence: TGTGCCAGCAGCTTCTCGAGCTCTGGGGCCAACGTCCTGACTTTC.

The chain carries TRBV2 and TRBJ2-5, with D unclear. The J call is in doubt because the DNA end fits TRBJ2-7 better. The CDR3 contains 13 residues. Germline V gene lookup returns CDR1 SNHLY and CDR2 FYNNEI. The CDR3 nucleotides are TGTGCCAGTCACCGTGACACTCGGTACGAGCAGTACTTC. This translates into CASHRDTRYEQYF.

V gene TRBV30 combines with J gene TRBJ1-4; D is ambiguous. Trimming left V 0 bases short and J 4 bases short, with 9 bases between. This CDR3 has 14 residues. Germline V CDR1 and CDR2: GTSNPN, SVGIG (reference sequence). CDR3 in amino acids: CAWSVIRNNEKLFF. For the CDR3, the DNA is TGTGCCTGGAGTGTAATTAGAAATAATGAAAAACTGTTTTTT.

J is TRBJ2-3 and V is TRBV12-5, with D possibly being TRBD1 (5 bases). Germline V gives CDR1 LGHNT, CDR2 FRNRAP. Deletions cut 6 bases from V and 1 base from J, with 17 bases between. The CDR3 length is 16 residues. The CDR3: CASGYTGRGGTDTQYF. The CDR3 coding sequence is TGTGCTAGTGGCTATACAGGACGAGGCGGCACAGATACGCAGTATTTT.

The chain joins TRBV4-2 to TRBJ2-1; 13 nucleotides line up with TRBD2. The germline V gene has CDR1 LGHNA and CDR2 YNFKEQ. This CDR3 contains 18 residues. V lost 3 bases and J lost 7; bases outside the gene matches: 12. CDR3 nucleotide sequence: TGTGCCAGCAGCCACACCACCCGGACTAGCGGGAGAGGAAATGAGCAGTTCTTC. This encodes CASSHTTRTSGRGNEQFF.

Concerning this clone: In the same sample, other DNA sequences code for this CDR3. J is TRBJ1-1 and V is TRBV6-4; D remains unclear. The V gene's germline CDR1 is MRHNA and CDR2 SNTAGT. CDR3 length: 13 amino acids. Trimming shortened V by 3 bases and J by 2 bases, and 7 bases separated the two germline ends. Here the CDR3 reads CASSEGGNTEAFF. The CDR3 DNA reads as TGTGCCAGCAGTGAGGGAGGTAACACTGAAGCTTTCTTT.